The present entry profiles one T cell receptor beta chain with its context. The antigen is not known. Germline V gene lookup returns CDR1 SGHDN and CDR2 FVKESK. CDR3 length: 14 amino acids. V shed 1 base and J shed 4 bases, with 11 bases lying between them. The sample originates from a study of cytomegalovirus exposure and HLA in healthy donors. General study points: Analysis was performed later, and it showed HLA-associated TCR beta chains to be more clonally expanded than equally common others.

Although they were nominally healthy when sampled, donors likely had unrecorded immune exposures. The PCR was carried out with 60 Vbeta primers and 13 Jbeta primers. The table came from immunoSEQ multiplex PCR; TCRdb's copy has only in-frame clones and leaves some out. Seen here are 160,000 or so clones, around 77% observed once, and the top ten hold over 2%. The receptor was isolated from a man aged 60-69 years in good health and CMV-seronegative. The chain joins TRBV14 to TRBJ2-7; tentative D call: TRBD2 (6 bases). The sample was PBMCs. The CDR3 region has the DNA TGTGCCAGCAGCCAAGGGGCAGGGAGGTACGAGCAGTACTTC. It is translated as CASSQGAGRYEQYF.